This T cell receptor (beta chain) is from a study of T cells in tuberculosis. Notes on the study in general: T cells binding CD1B-GMM tetramer weakly possibly escaped the sort.

After thawing and overnight rest, PBMC were stained with GMM-loaded CD1B tetramer, viability dye and anti-CD3 for sorting. The CD1B tetramers carried C32 glucose monomycolate purified from Rhodococcus equi. Tetramer-sorted PBMC had been CD14 monocyte-depleted before freezing. About 94,000 tetramer-negative cells were sorted from each donor. The CDR3 extends over 13 amino acids. V trimming: 4 bases; J trimming: 7 bases; junction bases outside the gene matches: 4. Per the germline V gene, CDR1 is MGHRA and CDR2 is YSYEKL. The repertoire was sequenced with immunoSEQ multiplex PCR; TCRdb's copy has only in-frame clones and lacks some. Among about 59,000 clones listed, about 86% were seen once.

The TCR sequence derives from an adult woman with latent tuberculosis. Input material: CD1b-GMM tetramer-negative cells sorted from PBMCs. V usage is TRBV4-1 and J usage is TRBJ2-1, with 7 bases aligning to TRBD2. CDR3 protein: CASSPGLGNEQFF. CDR3 DNA sequence: TGCGCCAGCAGCCCTGGACTAGGGAATGAGCAGTTCTTC.